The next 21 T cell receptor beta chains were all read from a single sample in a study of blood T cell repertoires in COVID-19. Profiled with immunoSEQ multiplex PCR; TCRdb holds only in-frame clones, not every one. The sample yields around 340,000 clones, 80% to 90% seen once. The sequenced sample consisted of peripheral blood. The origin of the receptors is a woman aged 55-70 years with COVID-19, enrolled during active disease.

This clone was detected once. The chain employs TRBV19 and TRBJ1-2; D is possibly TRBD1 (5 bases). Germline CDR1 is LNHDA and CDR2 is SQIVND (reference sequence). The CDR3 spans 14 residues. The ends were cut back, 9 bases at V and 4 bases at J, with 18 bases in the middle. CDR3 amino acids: CASRRTGGAYGYTF. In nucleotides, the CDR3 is TGTGCCAGCCGACGAACAGGTGGTGCCTATGGCTACACCTTC. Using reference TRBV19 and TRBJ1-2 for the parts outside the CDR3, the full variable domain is DGGITQSPKYLFRKEGQNVTLSCEQNLNHDAMYWYRQDPGQGLRLIYYSQIVNDFQKGDIAEGYSVSREKKESFPLTVTSAQKNPTAFYLCASRRTGGAYGYTFGSGTRLTVV.

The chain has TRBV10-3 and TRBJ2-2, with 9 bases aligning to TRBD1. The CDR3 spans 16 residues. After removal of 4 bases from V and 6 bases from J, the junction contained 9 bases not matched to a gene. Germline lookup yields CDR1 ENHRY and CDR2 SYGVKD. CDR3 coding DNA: TGTGCCATCAGTGCGATCGCCGGGACAGGGTCCGGGGAGCTGTTTTTT. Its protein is CAISAIAGTGSGELFF.

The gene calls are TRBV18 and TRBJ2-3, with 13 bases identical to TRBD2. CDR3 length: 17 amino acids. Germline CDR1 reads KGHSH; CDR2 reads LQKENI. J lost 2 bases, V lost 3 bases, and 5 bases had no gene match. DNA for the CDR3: TGTGCCAGCTCACCCGTTACTAGCGGGGGGGACACAGATACGCAGTATTTT. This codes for CASSPVTSGGDTDTQYF.

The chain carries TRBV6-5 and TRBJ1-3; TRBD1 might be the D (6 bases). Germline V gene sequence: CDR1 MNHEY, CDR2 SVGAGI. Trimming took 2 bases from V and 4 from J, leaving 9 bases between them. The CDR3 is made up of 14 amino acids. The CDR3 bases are TGTGCCAGCAGTTACAGCAGGGGAGGAAACACCATATATTTT. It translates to CASSYSRGGNTIYF.

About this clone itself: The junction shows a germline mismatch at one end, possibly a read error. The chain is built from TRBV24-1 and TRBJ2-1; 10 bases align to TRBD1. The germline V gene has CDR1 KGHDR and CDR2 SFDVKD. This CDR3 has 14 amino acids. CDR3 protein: CATSDPHLDRGQIF. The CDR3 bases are TGTGCCACCAGTGATCCACACCTCGACAGGGGGCAAATCTTC.

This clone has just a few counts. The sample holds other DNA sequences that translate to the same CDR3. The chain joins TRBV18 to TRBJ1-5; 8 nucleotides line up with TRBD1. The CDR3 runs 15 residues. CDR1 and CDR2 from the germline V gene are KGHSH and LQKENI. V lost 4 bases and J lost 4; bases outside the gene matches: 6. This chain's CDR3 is CASSLGTGGNQPQHF. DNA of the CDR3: TGTGCCAGCTCACTGGGGACAGGCGGAAATCAGCCCCAGCATTTT.

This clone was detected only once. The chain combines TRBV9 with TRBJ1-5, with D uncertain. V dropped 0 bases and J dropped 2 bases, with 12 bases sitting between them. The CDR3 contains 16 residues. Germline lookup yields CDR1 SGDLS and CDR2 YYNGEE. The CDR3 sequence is CASSVGAGAGNQPQHF. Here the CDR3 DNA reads TGTGCCAGCAGCGTAGGAGCGGGCGCAGGCAATCAGCCCCAGCATTTT.

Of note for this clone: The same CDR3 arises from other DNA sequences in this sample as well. CDR3 nucleotides: TGTGCCAGCAGCCAGGACCGGACTAGTACATACAATGAGCAGTTCTTC. Its protein product is CASSQDRTSTYNEQFF. The genes are TRBV4-2 and TRBJ2-1, with TRBD2 identical over 7 bases. The CDR3 consists of 16 residues. Germline CDR1 is LGHNA and CDR2 is YNFKEQ. Unmatched junction bases numbered 9, after V lost 3 bases and J lost 4 bases.

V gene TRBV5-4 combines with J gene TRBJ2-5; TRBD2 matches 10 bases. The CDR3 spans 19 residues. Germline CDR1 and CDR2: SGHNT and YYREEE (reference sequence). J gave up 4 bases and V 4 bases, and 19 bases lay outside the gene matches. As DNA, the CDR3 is TGTGCCAGCAGCCCTCGGGGGGCTAGCGGGGGCCAGCGGGTAGAGACCCAGTACTTC. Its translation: CASSPRGASGGQRVETQYF.

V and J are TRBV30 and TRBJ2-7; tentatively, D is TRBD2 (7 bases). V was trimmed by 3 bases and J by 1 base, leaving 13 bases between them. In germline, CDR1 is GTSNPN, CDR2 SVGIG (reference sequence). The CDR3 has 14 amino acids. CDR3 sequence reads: CAWRVGGLSYEQYF. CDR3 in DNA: TGTGCCTGGAGGGTGGGGGGGCTGTCCTACGAGCAGTACTTC.

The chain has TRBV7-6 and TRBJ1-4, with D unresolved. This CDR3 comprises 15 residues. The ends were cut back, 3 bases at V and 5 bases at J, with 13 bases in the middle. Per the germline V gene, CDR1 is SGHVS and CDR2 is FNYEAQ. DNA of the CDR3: TGTGCCAGCAGCTTTTTTACAGAATCGAATGAAAAACTGTTTTTT. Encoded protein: CASSFFTESNEKLFF.

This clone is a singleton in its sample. CDR3 region: CASSVTGQGDYEQYF. As DNA, the CDR3 is TGTGCCAGCAGCGTCACGGGACAGGGGGACTACGAGCAGTACTTC. This chain joins TRBV9 and TRBJ2-7, with 11 positions matching TRBD1. CDR1 and CDR2 from the germline V gene are SGDLS and YYNGEE. The CDR3 is 15 residues long. V trimming: 2 bases; J trimming: 3 bases; junction bases outside the gene matches: 4.

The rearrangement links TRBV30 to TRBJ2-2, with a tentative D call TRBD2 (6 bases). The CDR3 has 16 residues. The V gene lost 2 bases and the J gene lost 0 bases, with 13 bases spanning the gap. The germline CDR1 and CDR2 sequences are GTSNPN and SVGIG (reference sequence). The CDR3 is CAWSIGRQSNTGELFF. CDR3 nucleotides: TGTGCCTGGAGTATAGGGAGGCAGTCGAACACCGGGGAGCTGTTTTTT.

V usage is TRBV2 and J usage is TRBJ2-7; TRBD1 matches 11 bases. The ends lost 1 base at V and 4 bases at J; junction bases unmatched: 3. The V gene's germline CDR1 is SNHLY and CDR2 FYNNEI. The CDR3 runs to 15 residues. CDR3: CASSEGGQGAYEQYF. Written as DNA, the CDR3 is TGTGCCAGCAGTGAAGGAGGACAGGGGGCTTACGAGCAGTACTTC.

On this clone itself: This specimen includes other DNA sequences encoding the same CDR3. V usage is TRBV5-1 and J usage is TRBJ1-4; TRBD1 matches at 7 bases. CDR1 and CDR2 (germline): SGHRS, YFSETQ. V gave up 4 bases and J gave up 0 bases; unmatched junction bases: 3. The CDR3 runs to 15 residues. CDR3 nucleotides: TGCGCCAGCAGCCCCACAGGGGCAACTAATGAAAAACTGTTTTTT. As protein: CASSPTGATNEKLFF.

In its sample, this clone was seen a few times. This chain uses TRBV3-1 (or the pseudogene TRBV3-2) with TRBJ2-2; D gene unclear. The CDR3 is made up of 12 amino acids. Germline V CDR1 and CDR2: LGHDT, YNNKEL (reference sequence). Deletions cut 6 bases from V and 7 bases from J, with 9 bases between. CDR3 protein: CASRSRGGELFF. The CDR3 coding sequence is TGTGCCAGCAGATCGCGCGGCGGGGAGCTGTTTTTT.

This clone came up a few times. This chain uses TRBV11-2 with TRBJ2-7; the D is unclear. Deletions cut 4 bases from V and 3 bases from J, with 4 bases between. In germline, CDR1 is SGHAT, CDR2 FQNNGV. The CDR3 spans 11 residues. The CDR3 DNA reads TGTGCCAGCAGCTCCTTCTACGAGCAGTACTTC. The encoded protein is CASSSFYEQYF.

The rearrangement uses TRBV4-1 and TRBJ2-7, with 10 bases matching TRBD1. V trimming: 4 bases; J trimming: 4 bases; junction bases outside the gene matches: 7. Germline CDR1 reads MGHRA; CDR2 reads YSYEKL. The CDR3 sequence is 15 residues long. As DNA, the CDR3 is TGCGCCAGCAGCCGCCCGGGACAGGGGATTTACGAGCAGTACTTC. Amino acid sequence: CASSRPGQGIYEQYF.

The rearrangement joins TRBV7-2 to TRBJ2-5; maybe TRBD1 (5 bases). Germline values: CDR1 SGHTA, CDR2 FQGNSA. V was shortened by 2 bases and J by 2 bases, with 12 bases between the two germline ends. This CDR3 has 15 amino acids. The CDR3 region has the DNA TGTGCCAGCAGCTTATCTGGTTGGACACAAGAGACCCAGTACTTC. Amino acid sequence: CASSLSGWTQETQYF.

CDR3 DNA: TGTGCCACCAGCAGAGATGGGGGAGGGACCGGAGGTGGAAACACCATATATTTT. It yields the protein CATSRDGGGTGGGNTIYF. The V gene is TRBV15, the J gene TRBJ1-3; D perhaps matches TRBD1 (5 bases). The V gene lost 0 bases and the J gene lost 3 bases, with 18 bases spanning the gap. Germline V CDR1 and CDR2: LNHNV, YYDKDF (reference sequence). CDR3 length: 18 amino acids. The full variable domain, in which reference TRBV15 and TRBJ1-3 provide the parts outside the CDR3, is DAMVIQNPRYQVTQFGKPVTLSCSQTLNHNVMYWYQQKSSQAPKLLFHYYDKDFNNEADTPDNFQSRRPNTSFCFLDIRSPGLGDTAMYLCATSRDGGGTGGGNTIYFGEGSWLTVV.

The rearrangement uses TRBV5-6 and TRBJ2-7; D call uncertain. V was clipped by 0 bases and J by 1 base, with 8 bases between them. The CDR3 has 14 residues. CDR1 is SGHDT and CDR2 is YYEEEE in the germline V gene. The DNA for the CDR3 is TGTGCCAGCAGCTTGGCCTGGGCATCCTACGAGCAGTACTTC. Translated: CASSLAWASYEQYF.